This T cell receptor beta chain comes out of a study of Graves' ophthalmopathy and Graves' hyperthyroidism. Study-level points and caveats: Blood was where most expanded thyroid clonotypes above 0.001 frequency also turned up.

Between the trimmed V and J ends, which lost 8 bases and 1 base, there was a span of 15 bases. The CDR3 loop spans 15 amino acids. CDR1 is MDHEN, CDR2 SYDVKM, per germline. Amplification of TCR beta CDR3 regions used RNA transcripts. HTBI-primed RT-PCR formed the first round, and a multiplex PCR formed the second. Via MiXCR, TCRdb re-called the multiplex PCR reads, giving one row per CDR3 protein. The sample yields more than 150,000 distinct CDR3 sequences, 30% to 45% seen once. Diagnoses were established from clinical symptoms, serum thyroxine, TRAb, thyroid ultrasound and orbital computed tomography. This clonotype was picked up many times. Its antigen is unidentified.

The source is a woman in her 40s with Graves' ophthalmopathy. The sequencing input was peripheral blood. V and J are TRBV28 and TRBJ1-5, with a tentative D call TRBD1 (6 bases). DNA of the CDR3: TGTGCCAGCGAAGGGGGTCTATTCAGCAATCAGCCCCAGCATTTT. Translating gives CASEGGLFSNQPQHF.